The TCR beta chain under discussion was sequenced for a study of cytomegalovirus exposure and HLA in healthy donors. Broader study findings: Available immune exposure information was restricted to CMV serostatus only. Presence/absence analyses supposed approximately even sequencing depth among donors. A later analysis reportedly identified an Asian-associated ancestry cluster as carrying fewer N-insertions than the roughly 700-donor mean.

Worth noting for this clone: Its specificity is not known.

In the PCR, 60 Vbeta and 13 Jbeta primers were used. The method was immunoSEQ multiplex PCR; TCRdb's version includes in-frame clones alone and lacks a portion of them. The table shows some 170,000 clones, with 80% occurring only once. This TCR was recovered from a woman between 45 and 65 years old in good health and CMV-seronegative. The sequenced material came from PBMCs.

CDR3 sequence: CASSRRGRGSDSYNSPLHF. In nucleotides, the CDR3 is TGTGCCAGCAGCAGACGGGGCAGGGGGAGTGACTCCTATAATTCACCCCTCCACTTT. The chain combines TRBV11-1 with TRBJ1-6, with TRBD1 matching 7 bases. The V and J ends lost 5 bases and 0 bases, in that order; junction bases with no gene match: 13. This CDR3 comprises 19 residues. Per the germline V gene, CDR1 is SGHAT and CDR2 is FQDESV (reference sequence).